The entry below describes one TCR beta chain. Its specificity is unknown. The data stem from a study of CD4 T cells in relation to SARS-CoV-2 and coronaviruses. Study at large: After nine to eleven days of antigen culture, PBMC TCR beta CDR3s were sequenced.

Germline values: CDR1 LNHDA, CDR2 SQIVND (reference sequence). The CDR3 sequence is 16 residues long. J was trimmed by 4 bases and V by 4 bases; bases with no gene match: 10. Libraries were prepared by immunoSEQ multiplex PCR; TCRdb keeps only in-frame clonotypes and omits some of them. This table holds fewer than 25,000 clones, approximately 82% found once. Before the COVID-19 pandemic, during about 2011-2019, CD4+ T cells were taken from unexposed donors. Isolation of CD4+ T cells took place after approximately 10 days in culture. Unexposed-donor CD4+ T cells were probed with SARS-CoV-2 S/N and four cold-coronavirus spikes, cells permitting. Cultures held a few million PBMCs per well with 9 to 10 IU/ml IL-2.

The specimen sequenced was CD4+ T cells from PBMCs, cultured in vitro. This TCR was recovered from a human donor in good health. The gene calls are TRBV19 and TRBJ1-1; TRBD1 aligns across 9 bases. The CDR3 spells CASSTIDRGGSTEAFF. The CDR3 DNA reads TGTGCCAGTAGTACTATTGACAGGGGGGGAAGCACTGAAGCTTTCTTT.